The 27 T cell receptor beta chains below come from one sample, sequenced in a study of T cell changes during pregnancy in multiple sclerosis. The protocol was immunoSEQ multiplex PCR, while the TCRdb copy is restricted to in-frame clones and leaves out a portion. In the table there are some 87,000 clones, around 90% of which are singletons. Sequences were derived from CD4+ T cells from peripheral blood mononuclear cells, sampled before pregnancy. The receptors here all came from a female donor with multiple sclerosis, enrolled in a pregnancy study.

The rearrangement uses TRBV4-1 and TRBJ1-1; TRBD1 matches at 8 bases. CDR1 MGHRA and CDR2 YSYEKL come from the germline V gene. The CDR3 has 15 amino acids. With V trimmed by 4 bases and J by 2 bases, 6 bases remained unmatched. The CDR3 bases are TGCGCCAGCAGCCGGCAGGGGGCAGTTAACACTGAAGCTTTCTTT. Encoded protein: CASSRQGAVNTEAFF.

This chain uses TRBV6-5 with TRBJ2-6; the D is unclear. Germline assignment: CDR1 MNHEY and CDR2 SVGAGI. The CDR3 runs 14 residues. Trimming shortened V by 2 bases and J by 2 bases, and 4 bases separated the two germline ends. Written as DNA, the CDR3 is TGTGCCAGCAGTTACACTGCTGGGGCCAACGTCCTGACTTTC. This gives the protein CASSYTAGANVLTF.

This chain connects TRBV5-1 to TRBJ2-1; 7 bases are shared with TRBD1. Germline V gene sequence: CDR1 SGHRS, CDR2 YFSETQ. The CDR3 runs 14 residues. V shed 4 bases and J 10 bases; nucleotides not matched to a gene: 11. CDR3 amino acids: CASSNPGRGQEQFF. The CDR3 DNA follows: TGCGCCAGCAGCAATCCCGGCAGGGGACAGGAGCAGTTCTTC.

This chain links TRBV5-1 with TRBJ2-1; 7 nucleotides line up with TRBD1. CDR3 length: 15 amino acids. Germline values: CDR1 SGHRS, CDR2 YFSETQ. V shed 4 bases, J shed 6 bases, and the junction held 10 bases outside the gene matches. The CDR3 is CASSPGTVRSNEQFF. CDR3 sequence (DNA): TGCGCCAGCAGCCCTGGGACAGTTAGGAGCAATGAGCAGTTCTTC.

V usage is TRBV28 and J usage is TRBJ2-1; D is ambiguous. The V gene's germline CDR1 is MDHEN and CDR2 SYDVKM. This CDR3 region has 12 residues. Trimming shortened V by 3 bases and J by 13 bases, and 13 bases separated the two germline ends. CDR3 nucleotide sequence: TGTGCCAGCAGTTTCAGCAACCGACAACAGTTCTTC. Its protein product is CASSFSNRQQFF. The full variable domain, in which reference TRBV28 and TRBJ2-1 provide the parts outside the CDR3, is DVKVTQSSRYLVKRTGEKVFLECVQDMDHENMFWYRQDPGLGLRLIYFSYDVKMKEKGDIPEGYSVSREKKERFSLILESASTNQTSMYLCASSFSNRQQFFGPGTRLTVL.

The chain couples TRBV5-1 to TRBJ2-5, with D tentatively TRBD1 (9 bases). Deletions cut 7 bases from V and 9 bases from J, with 25 bases between. The germline gives CDR1 SGHRS, CDR2 YFSETQ. This CDR3 comprises 15 residues. The chain's CDR3 is CASSRGGQGPGAQYF. CDR3 coding DNA: TGCGCCAGCTCCCGGGGGGGACAGGGACCCGGGGCCCAGTACTTC.

The chain joins TRBV30 to TRBJ1-3; the match to TRBD1 covers 8 bases. J was trimmed by 2 bases and V by 6 bases; bases with no gene match: 12. From germline, CDR1 is GTSNPN and CDR2 SVGIG (reference sequence). CDR3 length: 16 residues. The CDR3 coding sequence is TGTGCCTGCATACCTGATTTACAGGGGGCTGGAAACACCATATATTTT. Encoded protein: CACIPDLQGAGNTIYF. Drawing the rest from reference TRBV30 and TRBJ1-3, the complete variable domain is SQTIHQWPATLVQPVGSPLSLECTVEGTSNPNLYWYRQAAGRGLQLLFYSVGIGQISSEVPQNLSASRPQDRQFILSSKKLLLSDSGFYLCACIPDLQGAGNTIYFGEGSWLTVV.

The genes are TRBV27 and TRBJ1-6, with TRBD1 matching 9 bases. CDR3 length: 14 amino acids. The V gene end was trimmed by 5 bases and the J gene end by 6 bases; junction bases not matched to a gene: 2. The germline CDR1 and CDR2 sequences are MNHEY and SMNVEV (reference sequence). The CDR3: CASSPDRGNSPLHF. The CDR3 DNA reads TGTGCCAGCAGTCCGGACAGGGGTAATTCACCCCTCCACTTT.

The rearrangement uses TRBV5-6 and TRBJ1-1, with D maybe TRBD1 (5 bases). This CDR3 is 14 amino acids long. The germline V gene encodes CDR1 SGHDT and CDR2 YYEEEE. V was cut by 0 bases and J by 0 bases, with 6 bases left in between. Here the CDR3 reads CASSLGRVNTEAFF. For the CDR3, the DNA is TGTGCCAGCAGCTTGGGCAGGGTGAACACTGAAGCTTTCTTT.

This clone was detected only once. V usage is TRBV18 and J usage is TRBJ2-5, with TRBD2 matching over 8 bases. Looked up from germline, CDR1 is KGHSH and CDR2 is LQKENI. With V trimmed by 6 bases and J by 5 bases, 14 bases remained unmatched. This CDR3 is built from 16 residues. The CDR3 DNA reads TGTGCCAGCTCTCCCACACTAGCGGCATCTCGGGAGACCCAGTACTTC. Residues: CASSPTLAASRETQYF.

The chain couples TRBV5-4 to TRBJ1-2, with 8 bases identical to TRBD1. CDR1 is SGHNT, CDR2 YYREEE, per germline (reference sequence). The trim removed 4 bases at V and 3 bases at J, leaving 8 bases unmatched. This CDR3 is 15 amino acids long. This CDR3 reads CASSARTGGDYGYTF. CDR3 nucleotides: TGTGCCAGCAGCGCGCGAACAGGGGGGGACTATGGCTACACCTTC.

The genes are TRBV13 and TRBJ2-7, with 7 nucleotides matching TRBD1. CDR1 PRHDT and CDR2 FYEKMQ come from the germline V gene (reference sequence). V lost 4 bases, J lost 2 bases, and 8 bases stayed unmatched. CDR3 size: 15 residues. The CDR3 here is CASSWQQGLPYEQYF. CDR3 coding DNA: TGTGCCAGCAGCTGGCAACAGGGGCTCCCCTACGAGCAGTACTTC.

J is TRBJ1-1 and V is TRBV10-3; 8 bases fit TRBD1. The CDR3 is 13 residues long. J gave up 1 base and V 7 bases, and 2 bases lay outside the gene matches. From germline, CDR1 is ENHRY and CDR2 SYGVKD. The CDR3 protein is CAIKGTGNTEAFF. CDR3 sequence (DNA): TGTGCCATCAAAGGGACAGGGAACACTGAAGCTTTCTTT.

V gene TRBV4-1 combines with J gene TRBJ2-1; D unresolved. The germline V gene encodes CDR1 MGHRA and CDR2 YSYEKL. This CDR3 comprises 15 residues. V was pared by 0 bases and J by 5 bases, with 11 bases between. CDR3 sequence (DNA): TGCGCCAGCAGCCAAGAGGAGATTCCGGACAATGAGCAGTTCTTC. This codes for CASSQEEIPDNEQFF.

This chain links TRBV5-1 with TRBJ2-2, with 8 bases identical to TRBD1. Trimming cost V 4 bases and J 4 bases; bases outside gene matches: 6. The CDR3 totals 15 residues. Per the germline V gene, CDR1 is SGHRS and CDR2 is YFSETQ. The CDR3 region is CASSTGQGGTGELFF. In nucleotides, the CDR3 is TGCGCCAGCAGCACCGGACAGGGAGGCACCGGGGAGCTGTTTTTT.

CDR3 bases: TGTGCCAGCAGTTCTCGGGGTCCAGATACGCAGTATTTT. It yields the protein CASSSRGPDTQYF. The chain recombines TRBV28 with TRBJ2-3; D is possibly TRBD2 (5 bases). The CDR3 covers 13 residues. The germline CDR1 and CDR2 sequences are MDHEN and SYDVKM. V was cut by 4 bases and J by 4 bases, with 9 bases left in between.

The CDR3 nucleotides are TGTGCCACCCGGGACACCCCGAACACCGGGGAGCTGTTTTTT. Its protein is CATRDTPNTGELFF. V gene TRBV2 combines with J gene TRBJ2-2; D is possibly TRBD1 (6 bases). Germline V gene lookup returns CDR1 SNHLY and CDR2 FYNNEI. The CDR3 length is 14 residues. V was trimmed by 10 bases and J by 0 bases, leaving 12 bases between them.

The table lists this clone with a few counts. V usage is TRBV9 and J usage is TRBJ2-7; 7 bases align to TRBD2. Germline values: CDR1 SGDLS, CDR2 YYNGEE. V gave up 1 base and J gave up 1 base; unmatched junction bases: 2. The CDR3 extends over 14 amino acids. The CDR3 DNA reads TGTGCCAGCAGCGTACTAGCGGCATCCTACGAGCAGTACTTC. Translating it yields CASSVLAASYEQYF.

This chain's CDR3 is CASSPDGRGGNQPQHF. CDR3 DNA sequence: TGTGCCAGCAGCCCGGATGGCAGGGGAGGCAATCAGCCCCAGCATTTT. This chain uses TRBV21-1 with TRBJ1-5; no check of the table's D call, TRBD1, against the DNA was made. TRBV21-1 is shown as a pseudogene. This CDR3 has 16 amino acids.

The chain links TRBV5-4 to TRBJ1-1, with 9 bases identical to TRBD1. Germline V gene sequence: CDR1 SGHNT, CDR2 YYREEE (reference sequence). There are 15 residues in the CDR3. V trimming: 4 bases; J trimming: 6 bases; junction bases outside the gene matches: 10. This CDR3 reads CASSPPRTGVAEAFF. In nucleotides, the CDR3 is TGTGCCAGCAGCCCTCCCCGGACAGGGGTTGCTGAAGCTTTCTTT.

The rearrangement links TRBV19 to TRBJ1-5; 9 bases line up with TRBD1. Losses at the gene ends were 4 bases for V and 0 bases for J; bases not matched to a gene: 10. The CDR3 is 18 amino acids. Germline V lookup: CDR1 LNHDA, CDR2 SQIVND (reference sequence). This chain's CDR3 is CASSTTLPGQGSNQPQHF. The DNA of the CDR3 is TGTGCCAGTAGTACGACCCTCCCGGGACAGGGTAGCAATCAGCCCCAGCATTTT.

This clone ranks as medium-sized. The V gene is TRBV30, the J gene TRBJ1-1; D is unresolved. Trimming left V 2 bases short and J 6 bases short, with 16 bases between. Per the germline V gene, CDR1 is GTSNPN and CDR2 is SVGIG (reference sequence). The CDR3 loop spans 14 amino acids. CDR3 protein: CAWSPDPRFSEAFF. CDR3 in DNA: TGTGCCTGGAGTCCCGACCCTAGGTTTTCTGAAGCTTTCTTT.

The chain is built from TRBV5-1 and TRBJ2-7, with 9 bases fitting TRBD1. With 3 bases clipped from V and 7 bases from J, the junction kept 8 bases outside the gene matches. CDR3 length: 14 amino acids. Germline V gene sequence: CDR1 SGHRS, CDR2 YFSETQ. DNA for the CDR3: TGCGCCAGCAGCTCGACCGGGACAGGGCGGGAGCAGTACTTC. This gives the protein CASSSTGTGREQYF.

The chain couples TRBV4-1 to TRBJ2-1; 7 bases line up with TRBD2. The V gene end was trimmed by 3 bases and the J gene end by 13 bases; junction bases not matched to a gene: 15. The CDR3 has 15 residues. Germline-derived CDR1 and CDR2 are MGHRA and YSYEKL. Here the CDR3 reads CASSQEGSGTTNQFF. In nucleotides, the CDR3 is TGCGCCAGCAGCCAGGAGGGTTCCGGGACTACAAACCAGTTCTTC.

This clone has just one count. The chain joins TRBV6-5 to TRBJ1-3, with 8 bases fitting TRBD1. This CDR3 comprises 14 residues. Germline V gene lookup returns CDR1 MNHEY and CDR2 SVGAGI. The ends lost 6 bases at V and 1 base at J; junction bases unmatched: 2. CDR3 protein: CASRTGASGNTIYF. In nucleotides, the CDR3 is TGTGCCAGCAGGACAGGGGCATCTGGAAACACCATATATTTT.

The rearrangement uses TRBV11-2 and TRBJ2-1, with D unclear. Deletions cut 0 bases from V and 0 bases from J, with 9 bases between. Germline V gene lookup returns CDR1 SGHAT and CDR2 FQNNGV. CDR3 length: 16 residues. CDR3 DNA: TGTGCCAGCAGCTTAGAAGGCGGATACTCCTACAATGAGCAGTTCTTC. It codes for CASSLEGGYSYNEQFF.

J is TRBJ2-7 and V is TRBV25-1; tentatively, D is TRBD1 (6 bases). This CDR3 is 13 amino acids long. Germline CDR1 is MGHDK and CDR2 is SYGVNS. Between the trimmed V and J ends, which lost 4 bases and 2 bases, there was a span of 9 bases. The CDR3 protein is CASSAAGAYEQYF. CDR3 DNA: TGTGCCAGCAGTGCGGCAGGGGCCTACGAGCAGTACTTC.